This is a list of T cell receptor beta chains from one sample in a study of blood T cell repertoires in COVID-19. TCRdb keeps only in-frame clones here, not all; method: immunoSEQ multiplex PCR. This sample carries fewer than 500,000 clones, about nine tenths of them seen once, and the ten largest clones take 1.4%. Material: peripheral blood. The receptor source for this set is a woman in her 30s with active or convalescent COVID-19. CDR3s include the opening cysteine and the closing phenylalanine or tryptophan. Each record gives: D gene, CDR3 length, clone size, J gene, V gene, CDR3 protein, CDR3 DNA. A D gene is named only where the DNA matches it firmly. Rows may omit the clone size; those that give it use once, few, many or a size class.

>NA|14|NA|TRBJ1-1|TRBV7-9
CASSLEARGTEAFF
TGTGCCAGCAGCTTAGAGGCCCGGGGGACTGAAGCTTTCTTT
>TRBD1|15|NA|TRBJ1-1|TRBV6-1
CASSEVDRAGTEAFF
TGTGCCAGCAGTGAAGTTGACAGGGCTGGCACTGAAGCTTTCTTT
>NA|15|NA|TRBJ1-2|TRBV5-1
CASSLGQTVAGGYTF
TGCGCCAGCAGCTTGGGGCAGACGGTCGCAGGCGGCTACACCTTC
>NA|12|NA|TRBJ1-1|TRBV5-6
CASSSQGTEAFF
TGTGCCAGCAGCTCCCAGGGCACTGAAGCTTTCTTT
>NA|15|NA|TRBJ2-3|TRBV27
CASSLGVRGTDTQYF
TGTGCCAGCAGTTTGGGAGTAAGGGGGACAGATACGCAGTATTTT
>TRBD2|13|once|TRBJ2-7|TRBV29-1
CSVELAGTYEQYF
TGCAGCGTTGAACTAGCGGGGACCTACGAGCAGTACTTC
>TRBD1|15|NA|TRBJ2-6|TRBV19
CASSGDRAGANVLTF
TGTGCCAGTAGTGGCGACAGGGCTGGGGCCAACGTCCTGACTTTC
>NA|12|NA|TRBJ2-7|TRBV2
CASRTVSYEQYF
TGTGCCAGCAGGACTGTCAGCTACGAGCAGTACTTC
>TRBD1|14|once|TRBJ1-1|TRBV5-1
CASSPRTGNTEAFF
TGCGCCAGCAGCCCCCGGACAGGGAACACTGAAGCTTTCTTT
>NA|17|NA|TRBJ1-5|TRBV4-2
CASSQVLVTGNNQPQHF
TGTGCCAGCAGCCAAGTTTTGGTAACGGGTAACAATCAGCCCCAGCATTTT
>NA|14|NA|TRBJ1-3|TRBV2
CASSGQYSGNTIYF
TGTGCCAGCAGTGGTCAGTACTCTGGAAACACCATATATTTT
>NA|14|NA|TRBJ1-2|TRBV5-1
CASSVDFSNYGYTF
TGCGCCAGCAGCGTGGACTTTTCCAACTATGGCTACACCTTC
>TRBD2|15|few|TRBJ2-1|TRBV19
CASSITGGNYNEQFF
TGTGCCAGTAGTATAACGGGGGGGAACTACAATGAGCAGTTCTTC
>NA|17|NA|TRBJ1-5|TRBV2
CASTFQTGPTSNQPQHF
TGTGCCAGCACCTTTCAGACAGGCCCTACGAGCAATCAGCCCCAGCATTTT
>NA|14|NA|TRBJ1-4|TRBV13
CASSLRRTNEKLFF
TGTGCCAGCAGCTTAAGGAGGACTAATGAAAAACTGTTTTTT
>TRBD1|19|NA|TRBJ1-4|TRBV6-1
CASSDIRDRGFATNEKLFF
TGTGCCAGCAGTGACATCCGGGACAGGGGTTTCGCAACTAATGAAAAACTGTTTTTT
>TRBD2|16|NA|TRBJ2-3|TRBV5-1
CASSILAGGRTDTQYF
TGCGCCAGCAGCATATTAGCGGGAGGGAGAACAGATACGCAGTATTTT
>TRBD1|14|NA|TRBJ1-2|TRBV14
CASSQATGWYGYTF
TGTGCCAGCAGCCAAGCGACAGGGTGGTATGGCTACACCTTC
>TRBD1|15|NA|TRBJ2-5|TRBV7-9
CASSVDRGIQETQYF
TGTGCCAGCAGCGTGGACAGGGGGATCCAAGAGACCCAGTACTTC
>TRBD1|17|NA|TRBJ1-2|TRBV7-8
CASSGQGAPTSHGGYTF
TGTGCCAGCAGCGGACAGGGGGCCCCCACTTCGCATGGTGGCTACACCTTC
>NA|13|NA|TRBJ2-7|TRBV7-9
CASSPGRAYEQYF
TGTGCCAGCAGCCCCGGTCGGGCCTACGAGCAGTACTTC
>TRBD1|13|NA|TRBJ1-1|TRBV29-1
CSVETALGQEAFF
TGCAGCGTTGAAACCGCCCTGGGACAGGAAGCTTTCTTT
>TRBD1|14|NA|TRBJ2-7|TRBV27
CASSLTGPSYEQYF
TGTGCCAGCAGTCTGACAGGGCCTTCCTACGAGCAGTACTTC
>NA|14|few|TRBJ2-7|TRBV2
CASSEQGKGYEQYF
TGTGCCAGCAGTGAACAGGGAAAGGGATACGAGCAGTACTTC
>NA|11|few|TRBJ1-1|TRBV2
CASTLRAEAFF
TGTGCCAGCACGCTTCGGGCTGAAGCTTTCTTT
>TRBD1|17|once|TRBJ1-4|TRBV10-1
CASSDAIVGGMDEKLFF
TGCGCCAGCAGTGACGCAATCGTAGGGGGCATGGATGAAAAACTGTTTTTT
>TRBD2|17|NA|TRBJ2-3|TRBV10-3
CAISESGAGGSLYTQYF
TGTGCCATCAGTGAGTCCGGAGCGGGAGGGTCCTTGTATACGCAGTATTTT
>NA|16|once|TRBJ2-3|TRBV11-2
CASSQNLMPSTDTQYF
TGTGCCAGCAGCCAGAATTTAATGCCTAGCACAGATACGCAGTATTTT
>NA|16|medium-sized|TRBJ2-1|TRBV21-1
CASSSLAAGGYNEQFF
TGTGCCAGCAGCAGCCTCGCGGCGGGAGGGTACAATGAGCAGTTCTTC
>NA|15|NA|TRBJ1-1|TRBV6-5
CASRPPGGDWTEAFF
TGTGCCAGCAGACCCCCTGGGGGCGATTGGACTGAAGCTTTCTTT
>TRBD1|14|few|TRBJ1-2|TRBV5-5
CASSLGQGSYGYTF
TGTGCCAGCAGCTTGGGACAGGGTAGCTATGGCTACACCTTC
>TRBD2|13|NA|TRBJ2-2|TRBV12-3/TRBV12-4
CASSRTSSGELFF
TGTGCCAGCAGTCGGACTAGCAGCGGGGAGCTGTTTTTT
>NA|13|once|TRBJ1-5|TRBV12-3/TRBV12-4
CASSLGPHQPQHF
TGTGCCAGCAGTTTAGGGCCGCATCAGCCCCAGCATTTT
>NA|17|NA|TRBJ2-3|TRBV5-1
CASSLDFAGISTDTQYF
TGCGCCAGCAGCTTGGACTTTGCGGGGATAAGCACAGATACGCAGTATTTT
>NA|12|NA|TRBJ2-1|TRBV12-3/TRBV12-4
CASTLTTEEQFF
TGTGCCAGTACCCTTACGACAGAAGAGCAGTTCTTC